These 23 T cell receptor beta chains were all obtained from the same sample, sequenced in a study of blood T cell repertoires in COVID-19. The data were produced by immunoSEQ multiplex PCR, yet TCRdb's version contains in-frame clones alone and is incomplete. This sample has approximately 240,000 clones, with 75% to 95% found just once. The specimen sequenced was PBMCs or T cells enriched from blood (not recorded which). Receptors were obtained from a woman under 30 who had recovered from COVID-19.

The V call is TRBV25-1, the J call TRBJ1-1, with TRBD1 matching 7 bases. Germline trimming cut 6 bases from V and 7 bases from J; bases unmatched to any gene: 14. The CDR3 extends over 15 amino acids. Germline V gene lookup returns CDR1 MGHDK and CDR2 SYGVNS. DNA of the CDR3: TGTGCCAGCAGGGTCAGGGGGAGACACAGGTTTGAAGCTTTCTTT. Encoded protein: CASRVRGRHRFEAFF.

The DNA for the CDR3 is TGTGCCAGCAGCCAGACAGTAGGGAAGACCCAGTACTTC. As protein: CASSQTVGKTQYF. V is TRBV25-1 and J is TRBJ2-5, with D possibly matching TRBD1 (5 bases). The CDR3 is 13 residues long. Trimming pared 6 bases from V and 6 bases from J, leaving 14 bases between. Germline V gene data show CDR1 as MGHDK and CDR2 as SYGVNS.

This chain uses TRBV7-3 with TRBJ2-2; D ambiguous. The CDR3 covers 12 residues. Trimming pared 3 bases from V and 8 bases from J, leaving 7 bases between. CDR1 SGHTA and CDR2 FQGTGA come from the germline V gene. CDR3 region: CASSFPKGELFF. The CDR3 coding sequence is TGTGCCAGCAGCTTCCCAAAAGGGGAGCTGTTTTTT. The full variable domain, in which reference TRBV7-3 and TRBJ2-2 provide the parts outside the CDR3, is GAGVSQTPSNKVTEKGKYVELRCDPISGHTALYWYRQSLGQGPEFLIYFQGTGAADDSGLPNDRFFAVRPEGSVSTLKIQRTERGDSAVYLCASSFPKGELFFGEGSRLTVL.

The J gene is TRBJ2-4, the V gene TRBV10-2; 8 bases are a match to TRBD1. Germline V gene lookup returns CDR1 WSHSY and CDR2 SAAADI. V gave up 5 bases and J gave up 0 bases; unmatched junction bases: 3. The CDR3 is 15 residues long. In nucleotides, the CDR3 is TGCGCCAGCAGTCAGGGGGCTGGAGCCAAAAACATTCAGTACTTC. It specifies CASSQGAGAKNIQYF.

The rearrangement uses TRBV9 and TRBJ2-1; 9 bases align to TRBD2. The CDR3 loop spans 15 amino acids. Trimming took 4 bases from V and 6 from J; bases not matched to a gene: 8. Germline CDR1 reads SGDLS; CDR2 reads YYNGEE. The CDR3 region is CASSHLSGSGNEQFF. CDR3 sequence (DNA): TGTGCCAGCAGCCACCTTAGCGGGAGCGGCAATGAGCAGTTCTTC.

V usage is TRBV4-3 and J usage is TRBJ1-5, with a weak D call TRBD1 (6 bases). V shed 4 bases and J shed 8 bases, with 9 bases lying between them. This CDR3 spans 12 amino acids. Germline values: CDR1 LGHNA, CDR2 YSLEER. The CDR3 reads CASSRGQEPQHF. In nucleotides, the CDR3 is TGCGCCAGCAGCCGGGGGCAGGAGCCCCAGCATTTT.

V gene TRBV7-2 combines with J gene TRBJ2-3; D is unresolved. The CDR3 length is 12 residues. With 3 bases removed from V and 4 bases from J, the gap between germline ends came to 5 bases. Germline-derived CDR1 and CDR2 are SGHTA and FQGNSA. This CDR3 is CASSLYADTQYF. For the CDR3, the DNA is TGTGCCAGCAGCTTGTATGCAGATACGCAGTATTTT.

The gene calls are TRBV29-1 and TRBJ1-1; D is ambiguous. Between the trimmed V and J ends, which lost 8 bases and 0 bases, there was a span of 10 bases. Germline CDR1 reads SQVTM; CDR2 reads ANQGSEA. The CDR3 is 12 residues long. CDR3 coding DNA: TGCAGCACCATGAGGGTGAACACTGAAGCTTTCTTT. Its translation: CSTMRVNTEAFF.

The chain has TRBV7-3 and TRBJ1-4; D remains ambiguous. The germline gives CDR1 SGHTA, CDR2 FQGTGA. The CDR3 length is 15 residues. V lost 5 bases and J lost 3, with 13 bases in between. CDR3 in amino acids: CASSAGSTPNEKLFF. The CDR3 DNA follows: TGTGCCAGCAGCGCGGGGAGTACGCCTAATGAAAAACTGTTTTTT.

The rearrangement links TRBV28 to TRBJ1-1; D unresolved. The ends were cut back, 10 bases at V and 11 bases at J, with 17 bases in the middle. The length of the CDR3 is 11 residues. CDR1 MDHEN and CDR2 SYDVKM come from the germline V gene. CDR3 bases: TGTGCCACCTATCAATGGGTCGGGGCTTTCTTT. Protein: CATYQWVGAFF.

The chain carries TRBV9 and TRBJ1-1; 12 positions match TRBD1. This CDR3 has 15 amino acids. Germline CDR1 and CDR2: SGDLS and YYNGEE. Trimming cost V 4 bases and J 4 bases; bases outside gene matches: 5. CDR3 in amino acids: CASSYGTGGVTEAFF. The DNA of the CDR3 is TGTGCCAGCAGCTACGGGACAGGGGGCGTCACTGAAGCTTTCTTT.

The genes are TRBV5-4 and TRBJ1-1, with D perhaps TRBD1 (5 bases). The V end lost 6 bases, the J end lost 2 bases, and 11 bases lay between the germline ends. CDR1 is SGHNT, CDR2 YYREEE, per germline (reference sequence). This CDR3 contains 13 residues. CDR3 sequence: CASKRGGNTEAFF. Written as DNA, the CDR3 is TGTGCCAGCAAACGGGGGGGAAACACTGAAGCTTTCTTT.

V usage is TRBV5-1 and J usage is TRBJ2-7; TRBD2 matches 12 bases. The V gene end was trimmed by 2 bases and the J gene end by 3 bases; junction bases not matched to a gene: 9. From germline, CDR1 is SGHRS and CDR2 YFSETQ. This CDR3 is built from 17 residues. CDR3 sequence (DNA): TGCGCCAGCAGCTTTCAGGCTAGCGGGGGGGCCTTCTACGAGCAGTACTTC. Encoded protein: CASSFQASGGAFYEQYF. Based on the CDR3 plus reference TRBV5-1 and TRBJ2-7, the full variable domain is KAGVTQTPRYLIKTRGQQVTLSCSPISGHRSVSWYQQTPGQGLQFLFEYFSETQRNKGNFPGRFSGRQFSNSRSEMNVSTLELGDSALYLCASSFQASGGAFYEQYFGPGTRLTVT.

The chain employs TRBV18 and TRBJ2-1; 9 bases align to TRBD2. V lost 3 bases, J lost 6 bases, and 9 bases stayed unmatched. Germline V gives CDR1 KGHSH, CDR2 LQKENI. This CDR3 region has 16 residues. This CDR3 reads CASSPLKAGGPNEQFF. The CDR3 nucleotides read TGTGCCAGCTCACCTCTAAAAGCGGGAGGCCCCAATGAGCAGTTCTTC.

The chain combines TRBV9 with TRBJ2-7; 10 bases fit TRBD1. The trim removed 7 bases at V and 9 bases at J, leaving 16 bases unmatched. Germline-derived CDR1 and CDR2 are SGDLS and YYNGEE. The CDR3 has 15 residues. CDR3 coding DNA: TGTGCCAGCCGGTGTCCGGGACAGGGGACTAGGGGGCAGTACTTC. Its protein is CASRCPGQGTRGQYF.

This chain links TRBV4-2 with TRBJ2-5; D might be TRBD1 (5 bases). CDR1 LGHNA and CDR2 YNFKEQ come from the germline V gene. This CDR3 has 16 residues. Trimming took 0 bases from V and 4 from J, leaving 15 bases between them. CDR3 in amino acids: CASSQDRGRGAETQYF. The CDR3 DNA reads TGTGCCAGCAGCCAAGATAGAGGAAGGGGCGCAGAGACCCAGTACTTC.

This clone has just a few counts. The chain uses TRBV24-1 and TRBJ1-1; possible D gene TRBD1, 6 bases. This CDR3 contains 13 residues. V dropped 7 bases and J dropped 6 bases, with 14 bases sitting between them. In germline, CDR1 is KGHDR, CDR2 SFDVKD. CDR3 DNA sequence: TGTGCCACCAGCGCCGGGACATCTGCTGAAGCTTTCTTT. It codes for CATSAGTSAEAFF.

The V gene is TRBV11-3, the J gene TRBJ2-3; D perhaps matches TRBD2 (5 bases). With 2 bases removed from V and 5 bases from J, the gap between germline ends came to 14 bases. Per germline, CDR1 SGHNT and CDR2 YENEEA. CDR3 length: 15 residues. The CDR3 region is CASSLTSLAGDTQYF. The DNA of the CDR3 is TGTGCCAGCAGCTTAACTAGTTTGGCGGGAGATACGCAGTATTTT. Full variable domain (missing parts from reference TRBV11-3 and TRBJ2-3): EAGVVQSPRYKIIEKKQPVAFWCNPISGHNTLYWYLQNLGQGPELLIRYENEEAVDDSQLPKDRFSAERLKGVDSTLKIQPAELGDSAVYLCASSLTSLAGDTQYFGPGTRLTVL.

The chain has TRBV28 and TRBJ1-2, with 7 positions matching TRBD1. The germline V gene has CDR1 MDHEN and CDR2 SYDVKM. Trimming cost V 5 bases and J 6 bases; bases outside gene matches: 12. The CDR3 extends over 15 amino acids. The CDR3 sequence is CASSPQPDRVDGYTF. The CDR3 DNA is TGTGCCAGCAGTCCCCAACCAGACAGGGTTGATGGCTACACCTTC.

This rearrangement joins TRBV6-6 to TRBJ1-2, with 7 positions matching TRBD1. Unmatched junction bases numbered 6, after V lost 5 bases and J lost 3 bases. From germline, CDR1 is MNHNY and CDR2 SVGAGI (reference sequence). The CDR3 runs 14 residues. Here the CDR3 DNA reads TGTGCCAGCAGTCACAAAGGACAGGACTATGGCTACACCTTC. Translating gives CASSHKGQDYGYTF.

V is TRBV11-2 and J is TRBJ2-5, with 9 bases that match TRBD2. Germline loops: CDR1 SGHAT, CDR2 FQNNGV. The CDR3 extends over 15 amino acids. Trimming at V came to 6 bases and at J to 7 bases, leaving 12 bases not matched to a gene. As DNA, the CDR3 is TGTGCCAGCAGGCCGATAGCGGGAGTCGATGTGACCCAGTACTTC. Translation gives CASRPIAGVDVTQYF.

V gene TRBV4-2 combines with J gene TRBJ2-7; TRBD2 matches 11 bases. J gave up 2 bases and V 4 bases, and 4 bases lay outside the gene matches. This CDR3 has 15 residues. Germline V gene data show CDR1 as LGHNA and CDR2 as YNFKEQ. The DNA for the CDR3 is TGTGCCAGCAGCCCCAGACTAGCGGGGCCCTACGAGCAGTACTTC. Translation: CASSPRLAGPYEQYF.

In the case of this clone: The same CDR3 arises from other DNA sequences in this sample as well. The chain joins TRBV5-8 to TRBJ1-5, with 11 bases aligning to TRBD1. Germline trimming cut 4 bases from V and 5 bases from J; bases unmatched to any gene: 5. The CDR3 consists of 15 residues. Germline V lookup: CDR1 SGHTS, CDR2 YDEGEE. CDR3 DNA: TGTGCCAGCAGCCCGGGGACAGGGGGGTATCAGCCCCAGCATTTT. Protein: CASSPGTGGYQPQHF.